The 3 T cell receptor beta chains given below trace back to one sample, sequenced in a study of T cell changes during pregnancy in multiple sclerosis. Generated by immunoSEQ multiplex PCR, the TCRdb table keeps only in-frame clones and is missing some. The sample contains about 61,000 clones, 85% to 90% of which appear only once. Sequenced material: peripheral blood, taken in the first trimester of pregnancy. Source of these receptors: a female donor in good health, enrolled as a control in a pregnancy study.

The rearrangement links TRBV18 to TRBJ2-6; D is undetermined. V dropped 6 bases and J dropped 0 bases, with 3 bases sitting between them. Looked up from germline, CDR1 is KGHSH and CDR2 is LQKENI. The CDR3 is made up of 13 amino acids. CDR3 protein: CASSLSGANVLTF. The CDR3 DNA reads TGTGCCAGCTCCCTCTCTGGGGCCAACGTCCTGACTTTC.

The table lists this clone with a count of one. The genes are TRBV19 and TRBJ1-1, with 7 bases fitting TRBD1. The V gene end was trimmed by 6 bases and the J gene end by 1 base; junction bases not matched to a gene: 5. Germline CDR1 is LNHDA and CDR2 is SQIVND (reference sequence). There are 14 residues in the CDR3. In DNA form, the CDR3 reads TGTGCCAGTAGCTGGGGGACAGCGAACACTGAAGCTTTCTTT. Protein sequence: CASSWGTANTEAFF.

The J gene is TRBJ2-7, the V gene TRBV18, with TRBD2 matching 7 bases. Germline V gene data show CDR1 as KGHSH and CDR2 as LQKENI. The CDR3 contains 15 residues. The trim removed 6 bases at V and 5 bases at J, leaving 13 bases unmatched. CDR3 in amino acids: CASSPGGGGWNEQYF. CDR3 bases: TGTGCCAGCTCCCCTGGTGGGGGGGGATGGAACGAGCAGTACTTC.